Listed below are T cell receptor beta chains from one sample, sequenced in a study of graft-versus-host responses after intestinal transplantation. The protocol was immunoSEQ multiplex PCR, while the TCRdb copy is restricted to in-frame clones and leaves out a portion. The table includes 90,000 to 100,000 clones, around 88% detected once. Sequencing was performed on PBMCs, taken 255 days after intestinal transplant. These receptors all come from a human patient who received an intestinal transplant, so some T cells may come from the graft donor. CDR3s include the opening cysteine and the closing phenylalanine or tryptophan.

j_call v_call cdr3_aa
TRBJ1-5 TRBV6-1 CASSEPGLASQHF
TRBJ2-7 TRBV6-5 CASTTGGGSYEQYF
TRBJ2-5 TRBV4-3 CASSQGAWGGRGTQETQYF
TRBJ1-6 TRBV10-3 CAISDSSYNSPLHF
TRBJ2-3 TRBV28 CASSFIGTIERVTDTQYF
TRBJ2-1 TRBV5-1 CASSFGLAGNYNEQFF
TRBJ1-1 TRBV11-2 CASSSREAFF
. TRBV5-1 CASSFSGESYEQYF
TRBJ2-2 TRBV9 CASSVVGLAGTNTGELFF
TRBJ2-2 TRBV29-1 CSVYLLGQNTGELFF
TRBJ1-3 TRBV5-1 CASSLGGSGNTIYF
TRBJ2-1 TRBV29-1 CSARASGEYNEQFF
TRBJ1-5 TRBV27 CASSFSGQGGQPQHF
TRBJ2-7 TRBV27 CASSDPGRVAYEQYF
TRBJ1-1 TRBV19 CASGGTNTEAFF
TRBJ2-1 TRBV19 CASSSLAVTYNEQFF
TRBJ1-1 TRBV4-1 CASIDGITAEAFF
TRBJ2-5 TRBV6-6 CASRHTTVQETQYF